The TCR beta chain under discussion was sequenced for a study of human T cells and chemical hapten exposure (dated by TCRdb to the early 2020s). In terms of the full investigation: For sensitization, 2% DPC in acetone was applied to a roughly 2 cm by roughly 2 cm area of upper inner arm skin. Blood samples were taken from patients before sensitization (week 0) and then at 2, 6 and about 24 weeks after DPC sensitization. Alopecia areata with under or over 50% scalp involvement, alopecia totalis and alopecia universalis were represented in the patient cohort, which was mostly female. In alopecia patients, the study followed how the peripheral blood TCR repertoire changed in vivo over primary and secondary sensitization to diphenylcyclopropenone (DPC), a hapten. Patch testing was done on the upper back using Finn chambers containing 0.01% DPC, and results were scored after 6 days according to International Contact Dermatitis Research Group standards. Weekly therapeutic DPC doses were additionally applied to the scalp of patients throughout the roughly 24-week study period. The libraries were sequenced as a pool, and the TCR yield per sample differed mostly because of small variations in library volumes within the pool. Nearly 30 alopecia patients provided blood for TCR sequencing at one to four time points (pre-sensitization, 2, 6 and 24 weeks). What the work shows at the level of the full study, not this receptor alone: No change with DPC sensitization was found in the number of TCRs above 1 in 1000 frequency, and no evidence of global repertoire structure alterations was found. Patch test score correlated positively with the number of PT1 expanded TCRs, reaching significance at thresholds 8, 16 and 32 but not at 4. Significantly more large CDR3 similarity clusters were formed by expanded TCRs than by pre-sensitization or healthy control sets, consistent with antigen-driven responses. Repeated subsampling changed both the strength of the expansion versus patch-test correlation and the threshold at which the correlation became significant. Alopecia, a presumed autoimmune disease, was present in all patients, so the immune response of the patients might differ from that of healthy individuals.

This clonotype appeared a few times. Its specific antigen is unknown. No base quality values were provided; no much bigger clone lies one nucleotide off. According to the study, the label for this sample's time point signals: pre-sensitization, week 0. This specimen's treatment or condition label, per the study, means: therapeutic diphenylcyclopropenone sensitization with weekly scalp DPC. At every patch-test visit, the blood draw took place before the patch test was put on. Eligible patients were aged 18 to 70, diagnosed with alopecia, deemed suitable for DPC therapy, and excluded if pregnant. Total RNA was extracted from unfractionated whole blood collected in Tempus Blood RNA tubes. Library construction relied on RACE. The reads were generated on a NextSeq 500. During library preparation, unique molecular identifiers were attached to individual cDNA molecules so that TCRs could be counted quantitatively and reproducibly. Both TCR alpha and TCR beta chains were sequenced from each blood RNA sample. The authors' analysis ran thus. A median of roughly 100,000 TCRs per sample was observed, with a range of about 23,224 to 690,600. The Decombinator software suite was used to annotate V, J and CDR3 in the TCR reads. Every sample was subsampled to the same number of TCRs (28,000) for the PS versus PT1 abundance plots. Expanded TCRs were defined as absent before sensitization and observed at least eight times at the 2-week time point. TCRdb reworked the public reads: Q25 trimming with fastp, MiXCR clone assembly, productive beta chains retained. Every entry covers one CDR3 protein and lists the most common genes and DNA from its rows. The V and J calls here are based on TCRdb, not the publication. The sample data list approximately 260,000 distinct CDR3 sequences, and approximately 8.4% of these were observed just once. 2.3% of the sample lies in the top ten.

V ends up 6 bases short and J 8 bases short, with an unmatched junction base count of 12. From its cysteine to its phenylalanine, the CDR3 spans 15 amino acids. Only CDR3 DNA is held: 45 bases, read in frame from base 1. The germline V gene (reference sequence) specifies MNHEY as CDR1 and SMNVEV as CDR2. The specimen comprised whole blood, sampled in connection with sensitization to the hapten diphenylcyclopropenone (DPC). This sequence uses TRBV27 and TRBJ2-1; the junction holds 8 bases that match TRBD2. The sequence was obtained from a woman between 35 and 50 years old with alopecia areata. Some clones in this sample may be carry-over from other donors' samples. The DNA sequence is as follows: TGTGCCAGCAGCTGGAGCGGGAGCGGAATGGATGAGCAGTTCTTC. It translates as CASSWSGSGMDEQFF.